This T cell receptor beta chain was documented in a study of OX40 agonist ivuxolimab in advanced cancers. Study-wide points: In CD8+ T cells, expanded clones were on average more numerous than in CD4+.

Data came from immunoSEQ multiplex PCR; TCRdb stores just in-frame clones and leaves some out. The table has tens of thousands of clones, roughly 90% seen once. The germline V gene encodes CDR1 MDHEN and CDR2 SYDVKM. V was cut by 3 bases and J by 6 bases, with 9 bases left in between. The CDR3 spans 14 residues. Of note for this clone: Its antigen remains unknown.

This sample comprised CD4+ or CD8+ T cells sorted from blood, obtained in a trial of the OX40 agonist ivuxolimab. The chain employs TRBV28 and TRBJ1-6; weak D call: TRBD1 (6 bases). The origin of this receptor is an adult with an advanced solid tumor such as melanoma, head and neck, liver or kidney cancer. CDR3 sequence: CASSFGQPNSPLHF. The CDR3 DNA reads as TGTGCCAGCAGTTTCGGACAGCCTAATTCACCCCTCCACTTT.